This is a list of T cell receptor beta chains from one sample in a study of blood T cell repertoires in COVID-19. The table came from immunoSEQ multiplex PCR; TCRdb's copy has only in-frame clones and leaves some out. The sample contains roughly 130,000 clones, about 89% of which appear only once. The specimen sequenced was peripheral blood. Every receptor here comes from a woman aged 60 to 75 with acute or convalescent COVID-19. The CDR3 runs from the conserved cysteine through the conserved F or W. D genes are given only for firm matches. For some rows the clone size is stated as once, few or many, or as a class when expanded; others skip it.

.	.	TRBV11-2	TRBJ2-2	CASSPPGLGELFF	TGTGCCAGCAGCCCCCCGGGACTCGGGGAGCTGTTTTTT
TRBD2	.	TRBV24-1	TRBJ2-1	CATSDSGPSGVNNEQFF	TGTGCCACCAGTGATTCCGGGCCTAGCGGGGTTAACAATGAGCAGTTCTTC
TRBD1	.	TRBV30	TRBJ1-5	CAWSGQGNGQPQHF	TGTGCCTGGAGTGGACAGGGGAATGGTCAGCCCCAGCATTTT
TRBD1	.	TRBV7-3	TRBJ1-1	CASSQDRDTEAFF	TGTGCCAGCAGCCAGGACAGGGACACTGAAGCTTTCTTT
.	.	TRBV28	TRBJ1-2	CASSYRQVAPEFGYTF	TGTGCCAGCAGTTACCGACAGGTTGCCCCGGAGTTTGGCTACACCTTC
.	.	TRBV5-8	TRBJ1-5	CASSLAFGGNQPQHF	TGTGCCAGCAGCTTGGCCTTCGGAGGCAATCAGCCCCAGCATTTT
TRBD1	.	TRBV4-2	TRBJ1-4	CASSRGGQGEEKLFF	TGTGCCAGCAGCCGGGGTGGACAGGGAGAGGAAAAACTGTTTTTT
.	once	TRBV5-4	TRBJ1-1	CASSHADREAFF	TGTGCCAGCAGCCATGCCGACAGGGAAGCTTTCTTT
TRBD2	.	TRBV11-2	TRBJ2-5	CASSPVGRGETQYF	TGTGCCAGCAGCCCCGTCGGGAGGGGAGAGACCCAGTACTTC
TRBD2	.	TRBV2	TRBJ2-1	CASSVEIAGVNEQFF	TGTGCCAGCAGTGTCGAGATAGCGGGAGTTAATGAGCAGTTCTTC
TRBD1	few	TRBV6-5	TRBJ1-2	CASREGAGGYTF	TGTGCCAGCAGGGAGGGGGCTGGAGGCTACACCTTC
.	.	TRBV4-1	TRBJ2-3	CASSQGGTYTDTQYF	TGCGCCAGCAGCCAAGGCGGGACTTACACAGATACGCAGTATTTT
.	.	TRBV7-9	TRBJ1-2	CASSFSRGDYGYTF	TGTGCCAGCAGCTTCAGTCGGGGAGACTATGGCTACACCTTC
TRBD2	.	TRBV29-1	TRBJ2-5	CSVAGTKETQYF	TGCAGCGTTGCCGGGACTAAAGAGACCCAGTACTTC
.	.	TRBV5-6	TRBJ1-2	CASSSGRAGGYTF	TGTGCCAGCAGCTCCGGCAGGGCGGGGGGCTACACCTTC